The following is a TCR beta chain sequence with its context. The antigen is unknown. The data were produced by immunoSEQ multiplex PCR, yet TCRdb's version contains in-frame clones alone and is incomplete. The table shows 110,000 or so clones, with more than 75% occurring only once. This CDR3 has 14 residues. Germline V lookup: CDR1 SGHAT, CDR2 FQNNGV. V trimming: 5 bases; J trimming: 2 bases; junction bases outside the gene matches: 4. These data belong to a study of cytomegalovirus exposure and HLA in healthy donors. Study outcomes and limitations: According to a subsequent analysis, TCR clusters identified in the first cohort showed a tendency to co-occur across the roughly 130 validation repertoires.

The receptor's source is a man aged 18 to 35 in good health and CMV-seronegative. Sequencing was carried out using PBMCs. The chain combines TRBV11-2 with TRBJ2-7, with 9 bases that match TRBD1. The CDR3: CASSRDRGTYEQYF. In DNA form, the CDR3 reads TGTGCCAGCAGCCGCGACAGGGGGACCTACGAGCAGTACTTC.